The 9 T cell receptor beta chains below were found in one sample sequenced in a study of technical replicates of blood from a handful of donors. Repertoires were generated with immunoSEQ multiplex PCR, while TCRdb's copy carries only in-frame clones and drops some. This table has about 12,000 clones, around 95% appearing once. Sequenced material: PBMCs. The receptors originated from a human donor in good health.

The chain carries TRBV10-3 and TRBJ2-3; 8 nucleotides agree with TRBD1. The CDR3 is 15 amino acids. Germline V gene data show CDR1 as ENHRY and CDR2 as SYGVKD. V was clipped by 5 bases and J by 1 base; unmatched bases: 5. This CDR3 reads CAISHSGGGTDTQYF. The CDR3 nucleotides read TGTGCCATCAGTCACTCAGGGGGCGGCACAGATACGCAGTATTTT.

This chain connects TRBV5-4 to TRBJ2-7, with TRBD2 matching 9 bases. CDR3 length: 16 amino acids. In germline, CDR1 is SGHNT, CDR2 YYREEE (reference sequence). Losses at the gene ends were 4 bases for V and 1 base for J; bases not matched to a gene: 9. The CDR3 DNA sequence: TGTGCCAGCAGCAGGGGGGGGCTAGCGGGGTCCTACGAGCAGTACTTC. This sequence encodes CASSRGGLAGSYEQYF.

This chain joins TRBV9 and TRBJ2-3; 11 bases line up with TRBD2. CDR3 size: 14 residues. V lost 3 bases and J lost 4; bases outside the gene matches: 1. In germline, CDR1 is SGDLS, CDR2 YYNGEE. CDR3 sequence reads: CASSAGLAADTQYF. CDR3 DNA: TGTGCCAGCAGCGCGGGACTAGCGGCAGATACGCAGTATTTT.

V is TRBV29-1 and J is TRBJ2-4; TRBD1 matches at 8 bases. Trimming took 4 bases from V and 7 from J; bases not matched to a gene: 3. The CDR3 totals 12 residues. Per germline, CDR1 SQVTM and CDR2 ANQGSEA. This CDR3 is CSVVTGVNIQYF. CDR3 nucleotides: TGCAGCGTTGTGACAGGGGTCAACATTCAGTACTTC.

The chain is built from TRBV28 and TRBJ1-2; 8 bases align to TRBD1. CDR1 MDHEN and CDR2 SYDVKM come from the germline V gene. The CDR3 totals 19 residues. Trimming cost V 4 bases and J 0 bases; bases outside gene matches: 16. In DNA form, the CDR3 reads TGTGCCAGCAGTTCCGGGACAGGTACTAAGACGAACCCTAACTATGGCTACACCTTC. Translating it yields CASSSGTGTKTNPNYGYTF.

The chain couples TRBV5-1 to TRBJ2-2; 8 positions match TRBD1. After removal of 0 bases from V and 0 bases from J, the junction contained 1 base not matched to a gene. Germline V lookup: CDR1 SGHRS, CDR2 YFSETQ. CDR3 length: 16 residues. CDR3 amino acids: CASSLEQGANTGELFF. CDR3 DNA: TGCGCCAGCAGCTTGGAACAGGGGGCGAACACCGGGGAGCTGTTTTTT.

This chain's CDR3 is CASSEMVAGSEQYF. CDR3 coding DNA: TGCGCCAGCAGTGAGATGGTAGCGGGGAGTGAGCAGTACTTC. The chain employs TRBV10-1 and TRBJ2-7; 8 nucleotides align to TRBD2. This CDR3 has 14 amino acids. The trim removed 2 bases at V and 7 bases at J, leaving 7 bases unmatched. Germline assignment: CDR1 WNHNN and CDR2 SYGVQD (reference sequence).

This chain uses TRBV10-3 with TRBJ2-7, with unresolved D. The CDR3 is 13 amino acids. V was trimmed by 8 bases and J by 7 bases, leaving 18 bases between them. The germline V gene has CDR1 ENHRY and CDR2 SYGVKD. CDR3 loop: CAIDQGRGLEQYF. The CDR3 DNA reads TGTGCCATCGACCAAGGCCGAGGCCTAGAGCAGTACTTC.

V and J are TRBV6-5 and TRBJ1-1, with no clear D. The germline V gene has CDR1 MNHEY and CDR2 SVGAGI. The CDR3 contains 14 residues. V gave up 5 bases and J gave up 1 base, with 11 bases separating them. This CDR3 reads CASSGSAGNTEAFF. CDR3 DNA: TGTGCCAGCAGTGGGTCTGCAGGGAACACTGAAGCTTTCTTT.